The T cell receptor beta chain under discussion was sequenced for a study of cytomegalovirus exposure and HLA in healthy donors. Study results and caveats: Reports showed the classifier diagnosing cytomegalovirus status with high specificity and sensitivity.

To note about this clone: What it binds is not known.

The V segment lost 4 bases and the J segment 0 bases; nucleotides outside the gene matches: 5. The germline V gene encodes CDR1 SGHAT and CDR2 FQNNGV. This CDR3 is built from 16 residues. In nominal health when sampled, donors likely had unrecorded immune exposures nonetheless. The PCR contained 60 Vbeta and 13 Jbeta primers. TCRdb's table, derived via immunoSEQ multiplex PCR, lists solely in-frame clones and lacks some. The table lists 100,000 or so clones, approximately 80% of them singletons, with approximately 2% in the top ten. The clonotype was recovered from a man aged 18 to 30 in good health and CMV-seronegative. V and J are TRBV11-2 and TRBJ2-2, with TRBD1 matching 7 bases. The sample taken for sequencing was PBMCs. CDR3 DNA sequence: TGTGCCAGCAGCTATCAACAGGGGACGAACACCGGGGAGCTGTTTTTT. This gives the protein CASSYQQGTNTGELFF. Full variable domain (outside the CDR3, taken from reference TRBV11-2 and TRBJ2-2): EAGVAQSPRYKIIEKRQSVAFWCNPISGHATLYWYQQILGQGPKLLIQFQNNGVVDDSQLPKDRFSAERLKGVDSTLKIQPAKLEDSAVYLCASSYQQGTNTGELFFGEGSRLTVL.